In its sample, the clone carrying this T cell receptor (beta chain) was seen many times. Antigen unknown. The source of the sample is a study of T cells in Graves' hyperthyroidism and ophthalmopathy. Whole-study results and caveats: Researchers found most expanded thyroid clonotypes above 0.001 in blood as well.

Uncontrolled infections, other autoimmune diseases, pregnancy or lactation led to exclusion of patients. The germline CDR1 and CDR2 sequences are SGHAT and FQDESV (reference sequence). CDR3 size: 13 residues. Between the trimmed V and J ends, which lost 5 bases and 7 bases, there was a span of 12 bases. Amplification of TCR beta CDR3 regions was performed using RNA transcripts as template. In the first-round RT-PCR of the TCR CDR3, the HTBI primer set was used. Using its own MiXCR run on the multiplex PCR reads, TCRdb lists one record per CDR3 protein. Of 350,000 to 450,000 distinct CDR3 sequences in the sample, approximately 15% were seen once.

The rearrangement uses TRBV11-1 and TRBJ1-5, with D possibly being TRBD1 (6 bases). The sample taken for sequencing was blood. This sequence was found in a woman in her fifties or sixties with Graves' hyperthyroidism. The CDR3 DNA reads as TGTGCCAGCAGCACCCGAGGGGGACAGCCCCAGCATTTT. The encoded protein is CASSTRGGQPQHF.